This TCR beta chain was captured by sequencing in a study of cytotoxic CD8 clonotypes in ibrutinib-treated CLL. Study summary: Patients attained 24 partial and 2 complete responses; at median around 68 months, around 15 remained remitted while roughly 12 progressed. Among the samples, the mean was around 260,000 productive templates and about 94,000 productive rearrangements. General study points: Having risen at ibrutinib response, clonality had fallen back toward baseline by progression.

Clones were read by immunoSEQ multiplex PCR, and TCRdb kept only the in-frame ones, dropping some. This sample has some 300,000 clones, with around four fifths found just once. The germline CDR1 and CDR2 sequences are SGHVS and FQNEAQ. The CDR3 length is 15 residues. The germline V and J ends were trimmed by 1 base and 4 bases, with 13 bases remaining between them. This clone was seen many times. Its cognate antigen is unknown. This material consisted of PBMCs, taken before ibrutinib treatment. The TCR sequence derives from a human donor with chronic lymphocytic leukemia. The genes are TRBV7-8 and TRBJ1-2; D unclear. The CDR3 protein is CASSLEFGNFYGYTF. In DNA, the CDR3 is TGTGCCAGCAGCTTAGAATTCGGCAATTTCTATGGCTACACCTTC.